The clone carrying this T cell receptor (beta chain) was seen more than once but under ten times. Its antigen remains unidentified. This specimen belongs to a study of OX40 agonist ivuxolimab in advanced cancers. Study results and limitations: The study observed clonal expansion of CD4+ and CD8+ blood T cells by week 6 at 0.1 to 3.0 mg/kg.

Measured with immunoSEQ multiplex PCR; TCRdb has only the in-frame clones, and not every one. Of about 67,000 clones in the sample, approximately 90% were seen once. This CDR3 is 14 amino acids long. With V trimmed by 4 bases and J by 6 bases, 8 bases remained unmatched. Germline V gives CDR1 KGHSH, CDR2 LQKENI. The receptor comes from an adult with an advanced solid tumor such as melanoma, head and neck, liver or kidney cancer. Material: CD4+ or CD8+ T cells sorted from blood, obtained in a trial of the OX40 agonist ivuxolimab. The chain is built from TRBV18 and TRBJ1-2; 7 nucleotides line up with TRBD1. The CDR3 loop reads CASSQRQGDDGYTF. CDR3 sequence (DNA): TGTGCCAGCTCACAAAGACAGGGCGACGATGGCTACACCTTC. Together with reference TRBV18 and TRBJ1-2, the CDR3 gives the full variable domain: NAGVMQNPRHLVRRRGQEARLRCSPMKGHSHVYWYRQLPEEGLKFMVYLQKENIIDESGMPKERFSAEFPKEGPSILRIQQVVRGDSAAYFCASSQRQGDDGYTFGSGTRLTVV.